The rows below give T cell receptor beta chains drawn from one sample of a study of blood T cell repertoires in COVID-19. Repertoires were generated with immunoSEQ multiplex PCR, while TCRdb's copy carries only in-frame clones and drops some. The table includes 250,000 to 300,000 clones, 86% detected once. Material: peripheral blood. These receptors were taken from a woman aged 25-40 years with COVID-19, enrolled during active disease. The CDR3 runs from the conserved cysteine through the conserved F or W. The order of the fields is D gene, CDR3 length, clone size, J gene, V gene, CDR3 DNA, CDR3 protein. The D gene is left open where the match is weak. The size entry is marked missing in some rows and otherwise reads once, few, many or a size class.

d_call: NA
cdr3_length: 14
clone_size: NA
j_call: TRBJ2-7
v_call: TRBV5-6
cdr3_nt: TGTGCCAGCAGCTGGCGGGACGGATTCTACGAGCAGTACTTC
cdr3_aa: CASSWRDGFYEQYF

d_call: NA
cdr3_length: 13
clone_size: few
j_call: TRBJ2-1
v_call: TRBV19
cdr3_nt: TGTGCCAGTAGTCCCCTTCCCTACAATGAGCAGTTCTTC
cdr3_aa: CASSPLPYNEQFF

d_call: NA
cdr3_length: 15
clone_size: NA
j_call: TRBJ2-3
v_call: TRBV2
cdr3_nt: TGTGCCAGCAGTGCCCAGGAACTCAGCACAGATACGCAGTATTTT
cdr3_aa: CASSAQELSTDTQYF

d_call: NA
cdr3_length: 17
clone_size: NA
j_call: TRBJ2-1
v_call: TRBV7-9
cdr3_nt: TGTGCCAGCAGCCCCTCTTCGGGCGGGGGCGGGGACAATGAGCAGTTCTTC
cdr3_aa: CASSPSSGGGGDNEQFF

d_call: TRBD2
cdr3_length: 15
clone_size: once
j_call: TRBJ2-1
v_call: TRBV27
cdr3_nt: TGTGCCAGCAGGCAGACTAGCGGGGGTTTCGATGAGCAGTTCTTC
cdr3_aa: CASRQTSGGFDEQFF

d_call: TRBD1
cdr3_length: 12
clone_size: NA
j_call: TRBJ2-7
v_call: TRBV6-5
cdr3_nt: TGTGCCAGCAGTTCTAGACAGGGACAGCAGTACTTC
cdr3_aa: CASSSRQGQQYF

d_call: TRBD2
cdr3_length: 16
clone_size: NA
j_call: TRBJ2-1
v_call: TRBV10-1
cdr3_nt: TGCGCCAGCAGCCCCCCGTGGCGGGGGGGCAGGGATGAGCAGTTCTTC
cdr3_aa: CASSPPWRGGRDEQFF

d_call: TRBD1
cdr3_length: 14
clone_size: NA
j_call: TRBJ1-2
v_call: TRBV28
cdr3_nt: TGTGCCAGCAGTACCCAGGGGGCGGACTATGGCTACACCTTC
cdr3_aa: CASSTQGADYGYTF

d_call: NA
cdr3_length: 15
clone_size: NA
j_call: TRBJ1-2
v_call: TRBV27
cdr3_nt: TGTGCCAGCAGTTTACAGGGCCTCACTAACTATGGCTACACCTTC
cdr3_aa: CASSLQGLTNYGYTF

d_call: TRBD1
cdr3_length: 15
clone_size: NA
j_call: TRBJ1-1
v_call: TRBV11-2
cdr3_nt: TGTGCCAGCAGGAATTCCGGGACAGGAGACACTGAAGCTTTCTTT
cdr3_aa: CASRNSGTGDTEAFF

d_call: NA
cdr3_length: 17
clone_size: NA
j_call: TRBJ2-6
v_call: TRBV7-8
cdr3_nt: TGTGCCAGCAGCTTAGCGTACGGTAGCTCTGGGGCCAACGTCCTGACTTTC
cdr3_aa: CASSLAYGSSGANVLTF

d_call: TRBD1
cdr3_length: 15
clone_size: NA
j_call: TRBJ1-6
v_call: TRBV5-6
cdr3_nt: TGTGCCAGCAGCTACAGGGGCTCCTATAATTCACCCCTCCACTTT
cdr3_aa: CASSYRGSYNSPLHF

d_call: TRBD2
cdr3_length: 14
clone_size: NA
j_call: TRBJ2-5
v_call: TRBV5-1
cdr3_nt: TGCGCCAGCAGCTTCCTAGCGGACCAAGAGACCCAGTACTTC
cdr3_aa: CASSFLADQETQYF

d_call: TRBD1
cdr3_length: 13
clone_size: NA
j_call: TRBJ1-2
v_call: TRBV12-3/TRBV12-4
cdr3_nt: TGTGCCAGCACTAAACAGGGGTTCTATGGCTACACCTTC
cdr3_aa: CASTKQGFYGYTF

d_call: NA
cdr3_length: 14
clone_size: NA
j_call: TRBJ1-4
v_call: TRBV2
cdr3_nt: TGTGCCAGCAGTCGCGGGGCGACTAATGAAAAACTGTTTTTT
cdr3_aa: CASSRGATNEKLFF

d_call: TRBD1
cdr3_length: 13
clone_size: NA
j_call: TRBJ2-7
v_call: TRBV28
cdr3_nt: TGTGCCAGCAGGCGGACAGGGCCCCGCGAGCAGTACTTC
cdr3_aa: CASRRTGPREQYF

d_call: NA
cdr3_length: 16
clone_size: NA
j_call: TRBJ1-5
v_call: TRBV28
cdr3_nt: TGTGCCAGCAGTTTCACAGGGCTTCTGAACAATCAGCCCCAGCATTTT
cdr3_aa: CASSFTGLLNNQPQHF

d_call: NA
cdr3_length: 14
clone_size: NA
j_call: TRBJ2-1
v_call: TRBV10-2
cdr3_nt: TGCGCCAGCAGTTTCGCCCCAGGGCTTGGTGAGCAGTTCTTC
cdr3_aa: CASSFAPGLGEQFF

d_call: TRBD2
cdr3_length: 14
clone_size: NA
j_call: TRBJ2-1
v_call: TRBV28
cdr3_nt: TGTGCCAGCAGCCCGGTGGCGGGGGTAGGTGAGCAGTTCTTC
cdr3_aa: CASSPVAGVGEQFF

d_call: TRBD1
cdr3_length: 15
clone_size: NA
j_call: TRBJ2-7
v_call: TRBV7-2
cdr3_nt: TGTGCCAGCAGCTGGGGACAGGGGGCCTCCTACGAGCAGTACTTC
cdr3_aa: CASSWGQGASYEQYF

d_call: TRBD1
cdr3_length: 14
clone_size: NA
j_call: TRBJ2-7
v_call: TRBV15
cdr3_nt: TGTGCCACCAGCAGAGAAGGGGGCGGCTACGAGCAGTACTTC
cdr3_aa: CATSREGGGYEQYF

d_call: NA
cdr3_length: 13
clone_size: few
j_call: TRBJ2-7
v_call: TRBV23-1
cdr3_nt: TGCGCCACCGGACTCGACTCCTACGGGGAGCAGTACTTC
cdr3_aa: CATGLDSYGEQYF

d_call: TRBD1
cdr3_length: 15
clone_size: NA
j_call: TRBJ1-5
v_call: TRBV5-6
cdr3_nt: TGTGCCAGCAGCTTGACAGGGGGCAGAGGTCAGCCCCAGCATTTT
cdr3_aa: CASSLTGGRGQPQHF

d_call: TRBD1
cdr3_length: 16
clone_size: NA
j_call: TRBJ1-1
v_call: TRBV7-9
cdr3_nt: TGTGCCAGCAGCGCACGGGGGTTACAGGGGGACACTGAAGCTTTCTTT
cdr3_aa: CASSARGLQGDTEAFF

d_call: NA
cdr3_length: 11
clone_size: NA
j_call: TRBJ1-2
v_call: TRBV4-1
cdr3_nt: TGCGCCAGCACGGACAGTTATGGCTACACCTTC
cdr3_aa: CASTDSYGYTF

d_call: TRBD2
cdr3_length: 15
clone_size: NA
j_call: TRBJ2-3
v_call: TRBV6-4
cdr3_nt: TGTGCCAGCAGAGTTAGCGGGGCTTACACAGATACGCAGTATTTT
cdr3_aa: CASRVSGAYTDTQYF

d_call: NA
cdr3_length: 17
clone_size: NA
j_call: TRBJ1-1
v_call: TRBV2
cdr3_nt: TGTGCCAGCAGTCCCACCGGGGAAGGTAGAGGGAACACTGAAGCTTTCTTT
cdr3_aa: CASSPTGEGRGNTEAFF

d_call: TRBD2
cdr3_length: 14
clone_size: NA
j_call: TRBJ2-5
v_call: TRBV10-3
cdr3_nt: TGTGCCATCAGTATAGCGGGGCCGGGGGAGACCCAGTACTTC
cdr3_aa: CAISIAGPGETQYF

d_call: TRBD2
cdr3_length: 16
clone_size: once
j_call: TRBJ2-3
v_call: TRBV11-3
cdr3_nt: TGTGCCAGCAGCCCGTCTAGCGGGGGGGCTACAGATACGCAGTATTTT
cdr3_aa: CASSPSSGGATDTQYF

d_call: TRBD1
cdr3_length: 15
clone_size: once
j_call: TRBJ2-1
v_call: TRBV4-1
cdr3_nt: TGCGCCAGCGGATCGGGACAGGGGGCTAGCAATGAGCAGTTCTTC
cdr3_aa: CASGSGQGASNEQFF

d_call: NA
cdr3_length: 16
clone_size: NA
j_call: TRBJ2-5
v_call: TRBV15
cdr3_nt: TGTGCCACCAGCAGAGATCAAGGTTCAGGGCGAGAGACCCAGTACTTC
cdr3_aa: CATSRDQGSGRETQYF

d_call: NA
cdr3_length: 14
clone_size: NA
j_call: TRBJ1-1
v_call: TRBV28
cdr3_nt: TGTGCCAGCAGTTTCCGAGGGGGAAACACTGAAGCTTTCTTT
cdr3_aa: CASSFRGGNTEAFF

d_call: NA
cdr3_length: 13
clone_size: NA
j_call: TRBJ1-2
v_call: TRBV5-4
cdr3_nt: TGTGCCAGCAGCTTGCCCAGGACAGACGGCTACACCTTC
cdr3_aa: CASSLPRTDGYTF

d_call: NA
cdr3_length: 15
clone_size: NA
j_call: TRBJ2-7
v_call: TRBV6-2/TRBV6-3
cdr3_nt: TGTGCCAGCAGTTCCGCGAGGTTCCCGATCTACGAGCAGTACTTC
cdr3_aa: CASSSARFPIYEQYF

d_call: TRBD2
cdr3_length: 16
clone_size: NA
j_call: TRBJ2-5
v_call: TRBV2
cdr3_nt: TGTGCCAGCAGTGATGGATTCGGGGGGGCACAGGAGACCCAGTACTTC
cdr3_aa: CASSDGFGGAQETQYF

d_call: TRBD1
cdr3_length: 14
clone_size: NA
j_call: TRBJ2-7
v_call: TRBV2
cdr3_nt: TGTGCCAGCAGTGTGTCGACAGGGTACTACGAGCAGTACTTC
cdr3_aa: CASSVSTGYYEQYF

d_call: TRBD1
cdr3_length: 15
clone_size: NA
j_call: TRBJ1-1
v_call: TRBV7-2
cdr3_nt: TGTGCCAGCAGCTTAACAGGGACAGTGAACACTGAAGCTTTCTTT
cdr3_aa: CASSLTGTVNTEAFF

d_call: TRBD1
cdr3_length: 17
clone_size: NA
j_call: TRBJ2-3
v_call: TRBV4-2
cdr3_nt: TGTGCCAGCAGCCCGCTATCAGGGGGCCCCCCCACAGATACGCAGTATTTT
cdr3_aa: CASSPLSGGPPTDTQYF

d_call: NA
cdr3_length: 16
clone_size: once
j_call: TRBJ2-4
v_call: TRBV21-1
cdr3_nt: TGTGCCAGCAGCAAAGCTAAAGGGGCCGCCAAAAACATTCAGTACTTC
cdr3_aa: CASSKAKGAAKNIQYF

d_call: TRBD1
cdr3_length: 15
clone_size: NA
j_call: TRBJ2-1
v_call: TRBV6-4
cdr3_nt: TGTGCCAGCAGTGACTCTACAGGGGGCTACAATGAGCAGTTCTTC
cdr3_aa: CASSDSTGGYNEQFF

d_call: NA
cdr3_length: 15
clone_size: NA
j_call: TRBJ2-3
v_call: TRBV6-5
cdr3_nt: TGTGCCAGCAGTCTAAGCTGGGCCAGCACAGATACGCAGTATTTT
cdr3_aa: CASSLSWASTDTQYF

d_call: NA
cdr3_length: 15
clone_size: NA
j_call: TRBJ2-3
v_call: TRBV5-6
cdr3_nt: TGTGCCAGCAGCTTGACAGGGTTAAGCACAGATACGCAGTATTTT
cdr3_aa: CASSLTGLSTDTQYF

d_call: TRBD1
cdr3_length: 15
clone_size: NA
j_call: TRBJ2-6
v_call: TRBV2
cdr3_nt: TGTGCCAGCAGTCCTGACAGGGCTGGGGCCAACGTCCTGACTTTC
cdr3_aa: CASSPDRAGANVLTF

d_call: TRBD2
cdr3_length: 15
clone_size: NA
j_call: TRBJ2-3
v_call: TRBV6-5
cdr3_nt: TGTGCCAGCAGCTCTAGCGGGGGGGCTGGGGATACGCAGTATTTT
cdr3_aa: CASSSSGGAGDTQYF

d_call: TRBD2
cdr3_length: 16
clone_size: NA
j_call: TRBJ2-3
v_call: TRBV19
cdr3_nt: TGTGCCAGTAGTCCCAGACTAGCGGCTAGCACAGATACGCAGTATTTT
cdr3_aa: CASSPRLAASTDTQYF

d_call: NA
cdr3_length: 15
clone_size: once
j_call: TRBJ1-2
v_call: TRBV19
cdr3_nt: TGTGCCAGTAGTATGGGGTCAGGGGCGAACTATGGCTACACCTTC
cdr3_aa: CASSMGSGANYGYTF